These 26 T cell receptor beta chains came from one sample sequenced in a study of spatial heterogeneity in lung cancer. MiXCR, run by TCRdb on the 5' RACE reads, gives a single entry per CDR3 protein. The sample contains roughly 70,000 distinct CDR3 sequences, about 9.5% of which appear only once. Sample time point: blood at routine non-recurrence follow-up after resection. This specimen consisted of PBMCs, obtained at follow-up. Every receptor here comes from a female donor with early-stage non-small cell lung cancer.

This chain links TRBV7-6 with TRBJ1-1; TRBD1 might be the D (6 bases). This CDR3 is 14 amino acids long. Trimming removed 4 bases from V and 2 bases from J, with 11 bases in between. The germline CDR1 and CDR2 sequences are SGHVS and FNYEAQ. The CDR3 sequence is CASSSPGHNTEAFF. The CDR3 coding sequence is TGTGCCAGCAGCTCGCCGGGACATAACACTGAAGCTTTCTTT.

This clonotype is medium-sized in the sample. The CDR3 DNA is TGTGCCAGCAGTTCCCTAAGGGTGGCTTTCTTT. It encodes CASSSLRVAFF. The genes are TRBV12-3 or TRBV12-4 and TRBJ1-1; D gene uncertain. The CDR3 is made up of 11 amino acids. Trimming removed 4 bases from V and 11 bases from J, with 11 bases in between.

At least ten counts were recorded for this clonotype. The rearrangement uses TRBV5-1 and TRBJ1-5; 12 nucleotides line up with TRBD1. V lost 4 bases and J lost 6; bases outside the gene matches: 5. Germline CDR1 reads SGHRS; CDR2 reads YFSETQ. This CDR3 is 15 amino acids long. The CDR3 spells CASSLGTGGGQPQHF. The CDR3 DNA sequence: TGCGCCAGCAGCCTCGGGACAGGGGGCGGTCAGCCCCAGCATTTT.

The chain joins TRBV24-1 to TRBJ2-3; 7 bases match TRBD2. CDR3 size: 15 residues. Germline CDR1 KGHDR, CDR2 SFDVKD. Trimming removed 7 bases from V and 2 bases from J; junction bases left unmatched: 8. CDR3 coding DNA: TGTGCCACCAGCCCTAGGAGCGGGAACACAGATACGCAGTATTTT. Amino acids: CATSPRSGNTDTQYF.

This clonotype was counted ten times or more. The CDR3 nucleotides read TGTGCCAGCAGTTTTACGGGAGGACCCGGGGAGCTGTTTTTT. It is translated as CASSFTGGPGELFF. The chain joins TRBV12-3 or TRBV12-4 to TRBJ2-2; 7 bases line up with TRBD2. The CDR3 runs 14 residues. V gave up 3 bases and J gave up 6 bases; unmatched junction bases: 4.

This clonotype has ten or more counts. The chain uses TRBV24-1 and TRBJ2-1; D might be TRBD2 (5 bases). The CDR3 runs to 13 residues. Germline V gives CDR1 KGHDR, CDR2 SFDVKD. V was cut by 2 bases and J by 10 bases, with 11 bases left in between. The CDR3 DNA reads TGTGCCACCAGTGATTCACCCCCGGGAGAGCAGTTCTTC. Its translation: CATSDSPPGEQFF.

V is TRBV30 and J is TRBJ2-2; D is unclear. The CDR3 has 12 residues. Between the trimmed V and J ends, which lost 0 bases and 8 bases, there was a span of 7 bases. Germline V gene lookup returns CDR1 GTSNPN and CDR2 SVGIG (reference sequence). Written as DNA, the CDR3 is TGTGCCTGGAGTGTAATGTCGGGGGAGCTGTTTTTT. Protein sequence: CAWSVMSGELFF.

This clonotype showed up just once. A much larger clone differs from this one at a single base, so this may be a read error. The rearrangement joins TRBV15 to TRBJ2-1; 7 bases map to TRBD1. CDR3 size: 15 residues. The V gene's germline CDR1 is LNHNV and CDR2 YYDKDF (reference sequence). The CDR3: CVTSRGPGGYNEQFF. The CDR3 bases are TGTGTCACCAGCAGAGGGCCAGGGGGATACAATGAGCAGTTCTTC.

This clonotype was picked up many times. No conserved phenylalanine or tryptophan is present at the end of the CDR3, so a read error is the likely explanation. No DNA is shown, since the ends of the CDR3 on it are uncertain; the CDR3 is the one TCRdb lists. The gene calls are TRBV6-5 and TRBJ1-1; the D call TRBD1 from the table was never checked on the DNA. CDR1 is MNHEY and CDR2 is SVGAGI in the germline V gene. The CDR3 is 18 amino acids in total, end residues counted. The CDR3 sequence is CASSYSPQGGDRGPLLLG.

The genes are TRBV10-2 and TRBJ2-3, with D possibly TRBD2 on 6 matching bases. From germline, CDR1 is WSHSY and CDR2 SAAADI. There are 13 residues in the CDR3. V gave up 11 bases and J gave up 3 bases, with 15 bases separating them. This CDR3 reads CAGGLGLTDTQYF. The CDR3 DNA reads TGCGCCGGGGGGTTGGGGCTAACAGATACGCAGTATTTT.

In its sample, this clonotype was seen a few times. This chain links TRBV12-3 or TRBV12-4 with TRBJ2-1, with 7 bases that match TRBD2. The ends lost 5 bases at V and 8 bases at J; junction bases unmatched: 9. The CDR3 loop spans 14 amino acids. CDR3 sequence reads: CASSPGLLTYEQFF. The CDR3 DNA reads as TGTGCCAGCAGTCCGGGACTACTGACCTATGAGCAGTTCTTC.

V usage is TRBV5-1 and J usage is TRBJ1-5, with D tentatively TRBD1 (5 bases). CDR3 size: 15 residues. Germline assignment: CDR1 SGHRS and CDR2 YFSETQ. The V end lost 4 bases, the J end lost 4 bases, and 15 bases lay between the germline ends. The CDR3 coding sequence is TGCGCCAGCAGCCCCGGGGCAGGCGGGAATCAGCCCCAGCATTTT. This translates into CASSPGAGGNQPQHF. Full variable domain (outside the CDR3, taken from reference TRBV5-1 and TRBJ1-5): KAGVTQTPRYLIKTRGQQVTLSCSPISGHRSVSWYQQTPGQGLQFLFEYFSETQRNKGNFPGRFSGRQFSNSRSEMNVSTLELGDSALYLCASSPGAGGNQPQHFGDGTRLSIL.

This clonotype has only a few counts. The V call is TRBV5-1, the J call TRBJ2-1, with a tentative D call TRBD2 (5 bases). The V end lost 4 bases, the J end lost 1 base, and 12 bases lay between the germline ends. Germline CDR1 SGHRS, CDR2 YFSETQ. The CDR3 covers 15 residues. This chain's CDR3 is CASSHGSLSYNEQFF. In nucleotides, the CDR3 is TGCGCCAGCAGCCATGGGAGTTTGTCCTACAATGAGCAGTTCTTC.

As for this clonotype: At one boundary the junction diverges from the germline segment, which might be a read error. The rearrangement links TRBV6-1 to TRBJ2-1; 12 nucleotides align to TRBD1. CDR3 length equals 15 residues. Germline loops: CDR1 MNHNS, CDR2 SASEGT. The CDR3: CTSREGQGAKYEQFF. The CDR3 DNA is TGTACCAGCAGGGAGGGACAGGGGGCAAAGTATGAGCAGTTCTTC.

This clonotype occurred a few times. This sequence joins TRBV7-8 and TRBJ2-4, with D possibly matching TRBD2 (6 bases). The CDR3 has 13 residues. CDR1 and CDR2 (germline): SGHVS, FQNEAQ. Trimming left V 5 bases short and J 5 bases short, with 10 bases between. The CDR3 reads CASSAGFQNIQYF. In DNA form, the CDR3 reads TGTGCCAGCAGCGCGGGGTTCCAAAACATTCAGTACTTC.

The CDR3 loop reads CASSGSPGQRTDTQYF. Written as DNA, the CDR3 is TGTGCCAGCAGTGGCTCCCCGGGACAAAGGACAGATACGCAGTATTTT. The chain uses TRBV25-1 and TRBJ2-3; possible D gene TRBD1, 6 bases. V was shortened by 4 bases and J by 3 bases, with 17 bases between the two germline ends. Germline V lookup: CDR1 MGHDK, CDR2 SYGVNS. This CDR3 contains 16 residues.

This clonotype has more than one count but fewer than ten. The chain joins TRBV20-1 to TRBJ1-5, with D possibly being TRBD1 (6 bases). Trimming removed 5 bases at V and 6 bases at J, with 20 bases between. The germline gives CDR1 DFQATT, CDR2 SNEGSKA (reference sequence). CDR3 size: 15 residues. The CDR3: CSAGLRTALPQPQHF. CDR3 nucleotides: TGCAGTGCTGGCCTAAGGACAGCCTTACCTCAGCCCCAGCATTTT.

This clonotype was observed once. For the CDR3, the DNA is TGTGCCATAGCAGGGGTTATTAGAGGCCGACAGGGGAAAGGGGAGTATGAAAAACTGTTTTTT. Amino acids: CAIAGVIRGRQGKGEYEKLFF. The chain employs TRBV2 and TRBJ1-4, with TRBD1 identical over 8 bases. The CDR3 totals 21 residues. Germline V CDR1 and CDR2: SNHLY, FYNNEI. With V trimmed by 10 bases and J by 6 bases, 31 bases remained unmatched.

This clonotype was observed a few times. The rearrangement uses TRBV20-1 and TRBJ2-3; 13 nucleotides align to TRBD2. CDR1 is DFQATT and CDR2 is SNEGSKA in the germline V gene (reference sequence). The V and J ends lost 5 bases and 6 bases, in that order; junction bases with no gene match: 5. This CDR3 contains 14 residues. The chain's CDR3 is CSAPRTSGSDTQYF. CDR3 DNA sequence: TGCAGTGCTCCCCGGACTAGCGGGAGCGATACGCAGTATTTT.

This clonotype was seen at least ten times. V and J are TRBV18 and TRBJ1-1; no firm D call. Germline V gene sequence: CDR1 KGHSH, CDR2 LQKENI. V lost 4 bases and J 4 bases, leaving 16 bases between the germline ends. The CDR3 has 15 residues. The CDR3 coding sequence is TGTGCCAGCTCACTAGTGGGCATCGGAAGCACTGAAGCTTTCTTT. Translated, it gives CASSLVGIGSTEAFF.

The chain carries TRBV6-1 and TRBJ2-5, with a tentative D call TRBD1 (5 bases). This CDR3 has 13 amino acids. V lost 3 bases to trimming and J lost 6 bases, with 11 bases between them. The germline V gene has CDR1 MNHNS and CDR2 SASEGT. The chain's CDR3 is CASSDSGAKTQYF. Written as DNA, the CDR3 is TGTGCCAGCAGTGATAGTGGGGCAAAGACCCAGTACTTC.

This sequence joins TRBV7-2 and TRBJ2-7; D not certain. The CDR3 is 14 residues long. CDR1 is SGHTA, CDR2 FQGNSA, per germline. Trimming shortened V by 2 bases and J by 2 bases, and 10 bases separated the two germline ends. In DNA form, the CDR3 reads TGTGCCAGCAGCTTAAGTCCAGGTCCCTACGAGCAGTACTTC. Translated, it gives CASSLSPGPYEQYF.

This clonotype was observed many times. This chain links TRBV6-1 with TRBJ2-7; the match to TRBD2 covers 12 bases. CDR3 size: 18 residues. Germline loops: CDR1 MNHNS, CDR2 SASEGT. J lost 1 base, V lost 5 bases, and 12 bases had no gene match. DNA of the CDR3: TGTGCCAGCAGTCCCCACCAACTAGCGGGAGGCCTTTCCTACGAGCAGTACTTC. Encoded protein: CASSPHQLAGGLSYEQYF.

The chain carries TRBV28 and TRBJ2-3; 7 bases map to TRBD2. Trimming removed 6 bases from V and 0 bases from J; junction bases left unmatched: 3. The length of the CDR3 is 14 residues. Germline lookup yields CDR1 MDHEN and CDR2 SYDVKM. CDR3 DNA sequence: TGTGCCAGCAGAAGCGGGACTAGCACAGATACGCAGTATTTT. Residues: CASRSGTSTDTQYF.

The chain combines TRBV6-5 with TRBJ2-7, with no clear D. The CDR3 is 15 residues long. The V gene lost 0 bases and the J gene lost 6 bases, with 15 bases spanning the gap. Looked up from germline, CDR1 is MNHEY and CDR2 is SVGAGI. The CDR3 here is CASSYSINSPGEQYF. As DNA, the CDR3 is TGTGCCAGCAGTTACTCCATAAACTCCCCGGGCGAGCAGTACTTC.

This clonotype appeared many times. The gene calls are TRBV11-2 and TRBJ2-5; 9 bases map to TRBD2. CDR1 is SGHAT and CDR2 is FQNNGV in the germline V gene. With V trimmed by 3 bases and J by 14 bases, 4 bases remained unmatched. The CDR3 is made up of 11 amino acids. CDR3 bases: TGTGCCAGCAGCTTTGAGCGGGAGGTATACTTC. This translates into CASSFEREVYF.